This TCR beta chain was identified in a study of shared clonotypes between healthy human individuals. The healthy adult donors were HIV-negative and reported no recent acute infections or vaccinations. Data came from immunoSEQ multiplex PCR; TCRdb stores just in-frame clones and leaves some out. The data show around 500,000 clones, 76% seen once. Trimming took off 4 bases at V and 2 bases at J, with 9 bases between the two ends. The CDR3 spans 14 residues. The germline gives CDR1 MNHNS, CDR2 SASEGT. The sequence was obtained from a woman aged 40 to 55 in good health. Some clones in this sample may be carry-over from other donors' samples. The rearrangement joins TRBV6-1 to TRBJ1-5; a weak D match, TRBD1 (5 bases). The sequenced material came from PBMCs. The CDR3 spells CASSAGGGNQPQHF. The CDR3 nucleotides are TGTGCCAGCAGTGCCGGGGGAGGCAATCAGCCCCAGCATTTT.